The 30 T cell receptor beta chains below come from one sample, sequenced in a study of beta chain features in type 1 diabetes. Of the isolated RNA, all was reverse transcribed, and so the sequenced material was expressed TCRB transcripts. Clones were sequenced by immunoSEQ multiplex PCR, and TCRdb holds only the in-frame ones, with some missing. The top ten hold 0.6% to 0.8% of the sample, which has 110,000 to 150,000 clones, roughly a tenth seen once. Sequenced: central memory CD4+ T cells from blood. These receptors all stem from a man between 18 and 35 years old in good health.

The rearrangement uses TRBV27 and TRBJ2-5, with D possibly being TRBD2 (5 bases). CDR3 length: 16 residues. Germline loops: CDR1 MNHEY, CDR2 SMNVEV (reference sequence). The ends were cut back, 1 base at V and 4 bases at J, with 16 bases in the middle. The DNA for the CDR3 is TGTGCCAGCAGTTTATTCGGGGAAGCTAGTCGAGAGACCCAGTACTTC. Amino acid sequence: CASSLFGEASRETQYF.

This clone showed up just once. V and J are TRBV7-9 and TRBJ1-2; D is perhaps TRBD1 (5 bases). The germline CDR1 and CDR2 sequences are SEHNR and FQNEAQ (reference sequence). CDR3 length: 15 residues. V shed 1 base and J shed 4 bases, with 13 bases lying between them. CDR3 nucleotides: TGTGCCAGCAGCTTAGATTCAGGACAACTCTATGGCTACACCTTC. Its translation: CASSLDSGQLYGYTF.

The chain employs TRBV6-5 and TRBJ1-5; TRBD1 is a possible D gene (5 bases). Germline V gene lookup returns CDR1 MNHEY and CDR2 SVGAGI. The ends were cut back, 7 bases at V and 9 bases at J, with 19 bases in the middle. CDR3 length equals 14 residues. CDR3 sequence reads: CASKGTANSGPQHF. The CDR3 DNA sequence: TGTGCCAGCAAAGGGACGGCCAATAGCGGGCCCCAGCATTTT.

This clone was seen ten or more times. This chain uses TRBV7-2 with TRBJ2-2; D gene ambiguous. The V gene's germline CDR1 is SGHTA and CDR2 FQGNSA. CDR3 length: 12 residues. The ends were cut back, 2 bases at V and 6 bases at J, with 4 bases in the middle. CDR3 nucleotides: TGTGCCAGCAGCTTACATGCCGGGGAGCTGTTTTTT. Its translation is CASSLHAGELFF.

This clone was counted a few times. The genes are TRBV5-6 and TRBJ2-7, with D possibly TRBD2 on 6 matching bases. There are 14 residues in the CDR3. Per the germline V gene, CDR1 is SGHDT and CDR2 is YYEEEE. The V end was cut by 0 bases, the J end by 2 bases, with 9 bases between. The CDR3 loop is CASSLVTRPYEQYF. CDR3 in DNA: TGTGCCAGCAGCTTGGTGACTAGACCCTACGAGCAGTACTTC.

This chain connects TRBV5-1 to TRBJ1-1; 7 positions match TRBD1. The CDR3 loop spans 12 amino acids. CDR1 is SGHRS and CDR2 is YFSETQ in the germline V gene. V lost 6 bases, J lost 3 bases, and 2 bases stayed unmatched. In DNA, the CDR3 is TGCGCCAGCAACACAGGGGACACTGAAGCTTTCTTT. Translated: CASNTGDTEAFF.

This chain connects TRBV7-8 to TRBJ1-2; no clear D gene. The CDR3 consists of 13 residues. The V gene's germline CDR1 is SGHVS and CDR2 FQNEAQ. The V end was cut by 4 bases, the J end by 8 bases, with 14 bases between. CDR3 region: CASSSREGEGYTF. In DNA form, the CDR3 reads TGTGCCAGCAGCTCCCGGGAGGGAGAAGGCTACACCTTC.

This clone has a count of ten or more. Here the CDR3 DNA reads TGCAGCGTTGATCAGGGGGCCGGGGAGACCCAGTACTTC. This encodes CSVDQGAGETQYF. The J gene is TRBJ2-5, the V gene TRBV29-1; 8 nucleotides line up with TRBD1. This CDR3 spans 13 amino acids. Germline loops: CDR1 SQVTM, CDR2 ANQGSEA. The J segment lost 5 bases and the V segment lost 3 bases, leaving 5 bases of the junction unmatched.

This chain links TRBV7-2 with TRBJ2-7; TRBD1 matches at 9 bases. The length of the CDR3 is 17 residues. Germline V gene sequence: CDR1 SGHTA, CDR2 FQGNSA. Unmatched junction bases numbered 12, after V lost 1 base and J lost 5 bases. This CDR3 reads CASSLDAPGTGSHEQYF. CDR3 coding DNA: TGTGCCAGCAGCTTAGATGCCCCAGGGACAGGGAGCCACGAGCAGTACTTC. The full variable domain, with the rest looked up from reference TRBV7-2 and TRBJ2-7, is GAGVSQSPSNKVTEKGKDVELRCDPISGHTALYWYRQSLGQGLEFLIYFQGNSAPDKSGLPSDRFSAERTGGSVSTLTIQRTQQEDSAVYLCASSLDAPGTGSHEQYFGPGTRLTVT.

The genes are TRBV10-3 and TRBJ2-1; TRBD1 agrees at 7 bases. CDR1 is ENHRY, CDR2 SYGVKD, per germline. The CDR3 contains 15 residues. J lost 2 bases, V lost 2 bases, and 3 bases had no gene match. As DNA, the CDR3 is TGTGCCATCAGTGAGCCGACAGGGCCCTACAATGAGCAGTTCTTC. Translated: CAISEPTGPYNEQFF.

This clone has just a few counts. The chain combines TRBV18 with TRBJ1-2, with 7 bases matching TRBD1. J gave up 8 bases and V 6 bases, and 24 bases lay outside the gene matches. CDR1 and CDR2 from the germline V gene are KGHSH and LQKENI. The CDR3 spans 18 residues. The CDR3 DNA reads TGTGCCAGCTCCCGCCCGACGGGACAGCGGTCTCCCCCCAAGGGCTACACCTTC. It specifies CASSRPTGQRSPPKGYTF.

The V and J genes are TRBV4-2 and TRBJ2-7; 16 nucleotides line up with TRBD2. The V gene's germline CDR1 is LGHNA and CDR2 YNFKEQ. The V segment lost 3 bases and the J segment 3 bases; nucleotides outside the gene matches: 8. This CDR3 has 18 amino acids. CDR3 sequence (DNA): TGTGCCAGCAGCCAGGTTTTCGGGACTAGCGGGGGGGACTACGAGCAGTACTTC. It translates to CASSQVFGTSGGDYEQYF.

The chain recombines TRBV5-1 with TRBJ2-1, with 8 bases that match TRBD1. CDR1 and CDR2 (germline): SGHRS, YFSETQ. The V segment lost 4 bases and the J segment 8 bases; nucleotides outside the gene matches: 8. CDR3 length: 14 residues. CDR3 nucleotide sequence: TGCGCCAGCAGCACAAGGACAGGGTGGGATGAGCAGTTCTTC. Protein product: CASSTRTGWDEQFF.

This clone has more than one count but fewer than ten. The rearrangement links TRBV30 to TRBJ1-2; D is ambiguous. Trimming shortened V by 4 bases and J by 0 bases, and 12 bases separated the two germline ends. Germline CDR1 GTSNPN, CDR2 SVGIG (reference sequence). The CDR3 is made up of 14 amino acids. The CDR3 coding sequence is TGTGCCTGGAAAGCCTTCCTAACTAACTATGGCTACACCTTC. Protein: CAWKAFLTNYGYTF.

This clone was seen a handful of times. V gene TRBV7-2 combines with J gene TRBJ2-5; 10 nucleotides line up with TRBD1. The V gene end was trimmed by 5 bases and the J gene end by 5 bases; junction bases not matched to a gene: 8. Looked up from germline, CDR1 is SGHTA and CDR2 is FQGNSA. CDR3 length: 15 residues. CDR3 region: CASSRQGALPETQYF. The DNA for the CDR3 is TGTGCCAGCAGCCGACAGGGGGCGCTTCCGGAGACCCAGTACTTC.

The chain joins TRBV5-1 to TRBJ2-1, with D possibly TRBD2 on 7 matching bases. The germline gives CDR1 SGHRS, CDR2 YFSETQ. The CDR3 totals 14 residues. Deletions cut 9 bases from V and 5 bases from J, with 18 bases between. CDR3 loop: CATRRGGRNNEQFF. Here the CDR3 DNA reads TGCGCCACCCGGAGGGGGGGGCGAAACAATGAGCAGTTCTTC.

J is TRBJ2-1 and V is TRBV27; 9 nucleotides line up with TRBD1. Germline assignment: CDR1 MNHEY and CDR2 SMNVEV (reference sequence). The J segment lost 9 bases and the V segment lost 3 bases, leaving 9 bases of the junction unmatched. CDR3 length: 15 residues. The CDR3 DNA reads as TGTGCCAGCAGTTTGGGGACAGGGAGGTGGGGTGAGCAGTTCTTC. The encoded protein is CASSLGTGRWGEQFF.

This clone was seen only a few times. This sequence joins TRBV27 and TRBJ2-2; the D is unclear. V dropped 0 bases and J dropped 1 base, with 12 bases sitting between them. This CDR3 has 17 residues. Germline CDR1 is MNHEY and CDR2 is SMNVEV (reference sequence). CDR3 sequence: CASSLSRQKVNTGELFF. The CDR3 nucleotides are TGTGCCAGCAGTTTATCGCGGCAGAAGGTGAACACCGGGGAGCTGTTTTTT.

This clone came up many times. V is TRBV5-8 and J is TRBJ2-5, with D perhaps matching TRBD1 (5 bases). Trimming pared 0 bases from V and 6 bases from J, leaving 12 bases between. CDR1 is SGHTS and CDR2 is YDEGEE in the germline V gene. CDR3 length: 14 residues. CDR3: CASSLVAGFQTQYF. DNA of the CDR3: TGTGCCAGCAGCTTGGTCGCAGGGTTTCAGACCCAGTACTTC.

The genes are TRBV20-1 and TRBJ1-2; D gene unclear. The CDR3 has 10 residues. Germline V gene sequence: CDR1 DFQATT, CDR2 SNEGSKA (reference sequence). The V and J ends lost 7 bases and 3 bases respectively, with 6 bases between them. CDR3 DNA: TGCAGTGTCTCAGACTATGGCTACACCTTC. It yields the protein CSVSDYGYTF.

V usage is TRBV7-6 and J usage is TRBJ2-2; 11 nucleotides match TRBD1. Per the germline V gene, CDR1 is SGHVS and CDR2 is FNYEAQ. V dropped 4 bases and J dropped 5; count of bases not matched to a gene: 3. The CDR3 covers 15 residues. The CDR3: CASSSGQGVTGELFF. CDR3 sequence (DNA): TGTGCCAGCAGCTCGGGACAGGGGGTAACCGGGGAGCTGTTTTTT.

This clone occurred a few times. This rearrangement joins TRBV7-9 to TRBJ1-2; a possible D gene is TRBD1 (6 bases). The CDR3 is 14 residues long. V lost 5 bases to trimming and J lost 2 bases, with 12 bases between them. Germline-derived CDR1 and CDR2 are SEHNR and FQNEAQ (reference sequence). CDR3 nucleotide sequence: TGTGCCAGCAGCCCCCAACAGGGCAACTATGGCTACACCTTC. The encoded protein is CASSPQQGNYGYTF.

This clone came up a few times. The chain uses TRBV20-1 and TRBJ1-6; tentative D call: TRBD1 (5 bases). The CDR3 extends over 10 amino acids. Germline CDR1 is DFQATT and CDR2 is SNEGSKA (reference sequence). V lost 5 bases to trimming and J lost 14 bases, with 10 bases between them. In nucleotides, the CDR3 is TGCAGTGCTCTCAGGGCGGCCCTCCACTTT. Residues: CSALRAALHF.

The V gene is TRBV7-2, the J gene TRBJ2-3; 11 bases line up with TRBD1. CDR1 is SGHTA, CDR2 FQGNSA, per germline. CDR3 length: 15 residues. The trim removed 5 bases at V and 6 bases at J, leaving 7 bases unmatched. The CDR3 here is CASSRAGTGGDTQYF. CDR3 nucleotides: TGTGCCAGCAGCAGGGCCGGGACAGGGGGGGATACGCAGTATTTT.

This clone was seen only a few times. This sequence joins TRBV30 and TRBJ2-5; tentatively, D is TRBD2 (6 bases). Gene TRBJ2-7 matches the end of the DNA better, so the J call may be wrong. Per germline, CDR1 GTSNPN and CDR2 SVGIG (reference sequence). The CDR3 runs 13 residues. DNA of the CDR3: TGTGCCTGGAAAGGGGAGGCCTCCTACGAGCAGTACTTC. This sequence encodes CAWKGEASYEQYF.

The chain links TRBV11-2 to TRBJ1-3; 8 nucleotides align to TRBD1. Losses at the gene ends were 3 bases for V and 2 bases for J; bases not matched to a gene: 3. The germline gives CDR1 SGHAT, CDR2 FQNNGV. The CDR3 covers 15 residues. In nucleotides, the CDR3 is TGTGCCAGCAGCTTGATGGACAGGGCTGGAAACACCATATATTTT. The encoded protein is CASSLMDRAGNTIYF.

This clone was counted only a few times. This chain connects TRBV28 to TRBJ2-5; the match to TRBD1 covers 8 bases. Matching the DNA end better, TRBJ2-7 makes the J call doubtful. The germline CDR1 and CDR2 sequences are MDHEN and SYDVKM. CDR3 length: 13 amino acids. The CDR3 is CASTGQGPYEQYF. The CDR3 DNA reads as TGTGCCAGCACAGGACAGGGTCCCTACGAGCAGTACTTC.

This clone was picked up a small number of times. The genes are TRBV30 and TRBJ1-1; TRBD1 aligns across 7 bases. The germline V gene has CDR1 GTSNPN and CDR2 SVGIG (reference sequence). The CDR3 is made up of 13 amino acids. The ends lost 3 bases at V and 11 bases at J; junction bases unmatched: 12. CDR3 residues: CAWRDDRVDEAFF. The CDR3 bases are TGTGCCTGGAGGGATGACAGGGTGGATGAGGCTTTCTTT.

Only a few counts were recorded for this clone. The chain joins TRBV13 to TRBJ2-3; 7 nucleotides agree with TRBD1. The germline gives CDR1 PRHDT, CDR2 FYEKMQ (reference sequence). The CDR3 has 17 amino acids. With V trimmed by 4 bases and J by 4 bases, 14 bases remained unmatched. CDR3 sequence (DNA): TGTGCCAGCAGCTCCCTATGGACAGGTGGTGTGGCAGATACGCAGTATTTT. It codes for CASSSLWTGGVADTQYF.

This clone was counted a few times. This sequence joins TRBV30 and TRBJ1-5; tentative D call: TRBD1 (5 bases). Germline-derived CDR1 and CDR2 are GTSNPN and SVGIG (reference sequence). This CDR3 contains 15 residues. Trimming removed 0 bases at V and 2 bases at J, with 11 bases between. The CDR3 spells CAWSVESGRNQPQHF. The CDR3 DNA reads as TGTGCCTGGAGTGTTGAGTCAGGGCGCAATCAGCCCCAGCATTTT.